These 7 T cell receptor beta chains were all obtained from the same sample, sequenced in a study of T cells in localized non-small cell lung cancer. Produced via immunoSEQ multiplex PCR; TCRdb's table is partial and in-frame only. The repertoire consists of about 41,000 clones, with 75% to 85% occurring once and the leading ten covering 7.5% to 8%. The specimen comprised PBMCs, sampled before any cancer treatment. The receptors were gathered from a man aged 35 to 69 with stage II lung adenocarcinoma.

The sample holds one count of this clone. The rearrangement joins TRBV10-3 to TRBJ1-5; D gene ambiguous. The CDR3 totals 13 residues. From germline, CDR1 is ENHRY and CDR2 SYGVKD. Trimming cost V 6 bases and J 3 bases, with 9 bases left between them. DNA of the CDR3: TGTGCCATCAGGCGGGGTTACAATCAGCCCCAGCATTTT. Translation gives CAIRRGYNQPQHF.

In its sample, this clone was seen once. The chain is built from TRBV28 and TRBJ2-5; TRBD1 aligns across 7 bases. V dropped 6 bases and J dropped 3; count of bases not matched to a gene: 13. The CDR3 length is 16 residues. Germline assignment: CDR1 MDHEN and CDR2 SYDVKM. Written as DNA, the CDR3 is TGTGCCAGCAGGGCTAACCGGGACAGTCTAAAAGAGACCCAGTACTTC. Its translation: CASRANRDSLKETQYF.

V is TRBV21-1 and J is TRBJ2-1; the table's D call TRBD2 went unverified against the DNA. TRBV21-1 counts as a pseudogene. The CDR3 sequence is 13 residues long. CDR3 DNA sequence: TGTGCCAGCAGCAAGGGACTACACCATGAGCAGTTCTTC. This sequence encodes CASSKGLHHEQFF.

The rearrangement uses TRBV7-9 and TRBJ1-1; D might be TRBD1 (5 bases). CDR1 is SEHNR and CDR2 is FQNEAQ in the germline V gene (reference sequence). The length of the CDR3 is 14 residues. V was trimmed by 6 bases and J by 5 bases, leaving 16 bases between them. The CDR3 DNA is TGTGCCAGCAGTAGCAGGGCCTCAAATACTGAAGCTTTCTTT. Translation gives CASSSRASNTEAFF.

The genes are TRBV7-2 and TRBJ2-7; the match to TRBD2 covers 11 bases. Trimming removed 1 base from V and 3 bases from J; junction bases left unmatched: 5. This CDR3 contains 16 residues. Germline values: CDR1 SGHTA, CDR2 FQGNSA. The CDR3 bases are TGTGCCAGCAGCTTAGGTACCGGGACTAGCGGCTACGAGCAGTACTTC. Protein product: CASSLGTGTSGYEQYF.

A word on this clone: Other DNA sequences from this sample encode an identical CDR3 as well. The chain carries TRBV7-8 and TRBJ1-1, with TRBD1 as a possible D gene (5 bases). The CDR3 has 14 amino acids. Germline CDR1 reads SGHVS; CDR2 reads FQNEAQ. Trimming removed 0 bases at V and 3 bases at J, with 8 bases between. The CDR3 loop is CASSLADIHTEAFF. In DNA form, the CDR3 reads TGTGCCAGCAGCTTAGCGGACATCCACACTGAAGCTTTCTTT.

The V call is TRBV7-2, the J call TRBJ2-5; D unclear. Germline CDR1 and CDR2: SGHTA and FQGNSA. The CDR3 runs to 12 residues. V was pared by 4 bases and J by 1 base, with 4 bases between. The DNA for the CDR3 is TGTGCCAGCAGCTCGTTCCAAGAGACCCAGTACTTC. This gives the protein CASSSFQETQYF.